This TCR beta chain was recorded in a study of B cell selection in AIRE deficiency. TCRdb keeps only in-frame clones here, not all; method: immunoSEQ multiplex PCR. The data hold about 22,000 clones, with 94% observed a single time. The regulatory T cell sort gate was CD4+CD25hiCD127low/negative. V shed 6 bases and J 7 bases; nucleotides not matched to a gene: 7. Germline V CDR1 and CDR2: SNHLY, FYNNEI. CDR3 length: 14 amino acids. V and J are TRBV2 and TRBJ1-5, with 9 bases aligning to TRBD1. The sample was Tregs sorted from PBMCs. The sequence was obtained from a human donor with AIRE deficiency. In DNA form, the CDR3 reads TGTGCCAGCAGGGGTGGGACAGGGACCCAGCCCCAGCATTTT. This gives the protein CASRGGTGTQPQHF.